This entry is about one T cell receptor (beta chain). The antigen is unknown. This sample was included in a study of somatic mutations in cytotoxic T cells in rheumatoid arthritis. Looked up from germline, CDR1 is MNHEY and CDR2 is SVGAGI. The ends were cut back, 2 bases at V and 6 bases at J, with 8 bases in the middle. The CDR3 is 13 residues long. Sequencing was performed with immunoSEQ multiplex PCR; in TCRdb, only in-frame clones are kept and a portion is missing. This table holds more than 35,000 clones, 70% to 85% found once. Study results and caveats: Clonality of CD8+ T cells, which was compared between rheumatoid arthritis patients and age-matched healthy controls, did not differ significantly. In rheumatoid arthritis patients, the slight underrepresentation of TRBV07 was not adjusted for multiple comparisons.

The chain couples TRBV6-5 to TRBJ1-5; D ambiguous. Specimen: CD8+ T cells sorted from blood. This sequence was found in a man aged 40-49 years in good health. Written as DNA, the CDR3 is TGTGCCAGCAGTTACGTACGGGGTCAGCCCCAGCATTTT. Translated: CASSYVRGQPQHF.